These T cell receptor beta chains were read from a single sample in a study of a mutant IDH1 vaccine in newly diagnosed glioma. Data came from immunoSEQ multiplex PCR; TCRdb stores just in-frame clones and leaves some out. Of 35,000 to 40,000 clones listed, 81% were seen once; the top ten hold over 4.5%. No antigen is known for these receptors. The sample was PBMCs, taken from a glioma patient whose treatment included an IDH1 peptide vaccine. The receptor set was obtained from a man aged 35-49 years with glioma. Both conserved end residues are part of each CDR3. A D gene is named only where the DNA matches it firmly. Part of the rows lack a size; the others show once, few, many or a class for expanded clones.

clone_size d_call j_call v_call cdr3_nt cdr3_aa
. TRBD2 TRBJ2-7 TRBV7-9 TGTGCCAGCAGCTTGACTAGCAGCTCCTACGAGCAGTACTTC CASSLTSSSYEQYF
few TRBD1 TRBJ1-1 TRBV7-2 TGTGCCAGCAGCTTCGACAGGGCTGGGAACACTGAAGCTTTCTTT CASSFDRAGNTEAFF
. TRBD1 TRBJ2-7 TRBV19 TGTGCCAGTAGTAGGACAGGAAGATCCTACGAGCAGTACTTC CASSRTGRSYEQYF
. TRBD2 TRBJ2-1 TRBV5-1 TGCGCCAGCAGCTTGTTGTCGGGAGGGAGAGACAATGAGCAGTTCTTC CASSLLSGGRDNEQFF
. . TRBJ1-3 TRBV5-4 TGTGCCGTAAGGGGCGGTGGAAACACCATATATTTT CAVRGGGNTIYF
. TRBD1 TRBJ2-3 TRBV5-1 TGCGCCAGCAGCCAGGACAGGGCTGCACCAGATACGCAGTATTTT CASSQDRAAPDTQYF
. . TRBJ1-2 TRBV7-9 TGTGCCAGCAGCATCCAGCTGGGGAACTATGGCTACACCTTC CASSIQLGNYGYTF
once . TRBJ1-2 TRBV4-3 TGCGCCAGCAGCCGCGCCGGCAGCTTCTATGGCTACACCTTC CASSRAGSFYGYTF
. TRBD1 TRBJ2-7 TRBV28 TGTGCCAGCAGTTTATCGGGACAGGTCTACGAGCAGTACTTC CASSLSGQVYEQYF
. . TRBJ2-1 TRBV4-3 TGCGCCAGCAGCCAAGAGAGCCCCACCGATTCCTACAATGAGCAGTTCTTC CASSQESPTDSYNEQFF
once . TRBJ2-5 TRBV20-1 TGCAGTGCTCGGGCTATGGGGACCCAGTACTTC CSARAMGTQYF
. TRBD1 TRBJ2-5 TRBV7-9 TGTGCCAGCAGCTCCCCGGGACAGCAAGAGACCCAGTACTTC CASSSPGQQETQYF
. TRBD2 TRBJ2-3 TRBV7-9 TGTGCCAGCAGCTTAGGGCTAGCGGGAAGCACAGATACGCAGTATTTT CASSLGLAGSTDTQYF
. . TRBJ2-6 TRBV27 TGTGCCAGCAAGGGGGGTGCCGGGGCCAACGTCCTGACTTTC CASKGGAGANVLTF
. . TRBJ2-3 TRBV11-2 TGTGCCAGCAGCTTAGAGCCGGGCACAGATACGCAGTATTTT CASSLEPGTDTQYF
. . TRBJ2-3 TRBV7-2 TGTGCCAGCAGCCCTAGGGAGTTACTAGGGGCGCAGTATTTT CASSPRELLGAQYF